The entry that follows covers one T cell receptor (beta chain) sequence. Its specificity is unknown. Primers used in a second PCR of about 6 to 11 cycles were a sample-barcoded 5' primer and a J-beta primer mix. TCRdb re-called the 5' RACE reads through MiXCR, storing one row per CDR3 protein. The repertoire holds over a million distinct CDR3 sequences, with more than 35% as singletons. The sample originates from a study of blood T cells in healthy people across ages. Study-wide results and caveats: Long-lived donors exceeded aged donors in naive CD4+ cells and diversity. PBMCs left unsorted prevented a conclusive naive versus antigen-experienced comparison. Age showed a roughly linear inverse relationship with TCR beta diversity per million T cells.

The CDR3 is 15 residues long. The V gene's germline CDR1 is SNHLY and CDR2 FYNNEI. V lost 6 bases, J lost 4 bases, and 16 bases lay in between. Peripheral blood samples of 9 to 10 milliliters were drawn from each donor. The receptor was isolated from an older woman in good health. V gene TRBV2 combines with J gene TRBJ1-5, with a possible D match to TRBD1 (5 bases). The specimen was blood. CDR3 in DNA: TGTGCCAGCAGCGGGCCCCCAGGGCCAAATCAGCCCCAGCATTTT. It yields the protein CASSGPPGPNQPQHF.